Listed below are T cell receptor beta chains from one sample, sequenced in a study of T cell responses to AZD1222 COVID-19 vaccine. Produced via immunoSEQ multiplex PCR; TCRdb's table is partial and in-frame only. The sample lists about 74,000 clones, more than 80% occurring once. Sequenced material: peripheral blood, taken on day 0 of AZD1222 vaccination. These receptors all stem from an adult in good health. Both conserved end residues are part of each CDR3. A D gene is named only where the DNA matches it firmly. Expanded clones get a size class; other rows say once, few or many, or leave the size out.

clone size,V gene,D gene,J gene,CDR3 protein,CDR3 DNA
NA,TRBV4-3,NA,TRBJ2-7,CASSLNGGPRDEQYF,TGCGCCAGCAGCTTGAACGGGGGACCACGAGACGAGCAGTACTTC
NA,TRBV7-9,NA,TRBJ1-1,CASSWGGRGTEAFF,TGTGCCAGCAGCTGGGGGGGCAGGGGCACTGAAGCTTTCTTT
NA,TRBV15,TRBD1,TRBJ1-1,CATSSDRDRGTEAFF,TGTGCCACCAGCAGCGACCGGGACAGGGGGACTGAAGCTTTCTTT
NA,TRBV9,NA,TRBJ1-5,CASSVGGSAGDQPQHF,TGTGCCAGCAGCGTAGGGGGGTCCGCAGGGGATCAGCCCCAGCATTTT
few,TRBV28,TRBD1,TRBJ1-1,CASTQGGASAEAFF,TGTGCCAGCACCCAGGGGGGGGCATCGGCTGAAGCTTTCTTT
NA,TRBV28,NA,TRBJ1-6,CASSGGTGMYGSPLHF,TGTGCCAGCAGTGGGGGCACAGGGATGTATGGGTCACCCCTCCACTTT
NA,TRBV28,NA,TRBJ1-5,CASKQGHSNQPQHF,TGTGCCAGCAAGCAGGGTCATAGCAATCAGCCCCAGCATTTT
NA,TRBV7-2,TRBD1,TRBJ1-4,CASSLQGAGEKLFF,TGTGCCAGCAGCCTACAGGGGGCGGGTGAAAAACTGTTTTTT
NA,TRBV2,NA,TRBJ1-5,CASSEAGGRQPQHF,TGTGCCAGCAGTGAAGCAGGGGGGCGTCAGCCCCAGCATTTT
NA,TRBV19,TRBD1,TRBJ2-5,CASSQDGTGAATQYF,TGTGCCAGTAGCCAAGATGGGACAGGGGCCGCGACCCAGTACTTC
NA,TRBV3-1/TRBV3-2,NA,TRBJ1-1,CASVDNLNTEAFF,TGTGCCAGCGTAGACAACCTGAACACTGAAGCTTTCTTT
NA,TRBV5-1,NA,TRBJ1-6,CASSLDGSSYNSPLHF,TGCGCCAGCAGCTTGGACGGGAGCTCCTATAATTCACCCCTCCACTTT
NA,TRBV7-2,TRBD2,TRBJ2-3,CASSTTTAGGGGTDTQYF,TGTGCCAGCAGCACTACGACCGCGGGCGGGGGGGGAACAGATACGCAGTATTTT
NA,TRBV24-1,NA,TRBJ2-1,CATSDLRGGGSYNEQFF,TGTGCCACCAGTGATTTGCGGGGCGGCGGGTCCTACAATGAGCAGTTCTTC
NA,TRBV18,NA,TRBJ1-3,CASSPNPLGAISGNTIYF,TGTGCCAGCTCCCCCAACCCACTAGGGGCGATCTCTGGAAACACCATATATTTT
NA,TRBV4-3,NA,TRBJ1-2,CASSHQGGYTF,TGCGCCAGCAGCCATCAAGGTGGCTACACCTTC
NA,TRBV24-1,NA,TRBJ1-2,CATSDPLGYGYTF,TGTGCCACCAGTGATCCGTTGGGGTATGGCTACACCTTC
NA,TRBV6-5,NA,TRBJ1-3,CASIRGNTIYF,TGTGCCAGCATTCGTGGAAACACCATATATTTT
NA,TRBV6-2/TRBV6-3,TRBD1,TRBJ2-7,CASSAGTTGGHYEQYF,TGTGCCAGCAGTGCCGGAACCACAGGGGGTCACTACGAGCAGTACTTC
NA,TRBV11-1,NA,TRBJ1-2,CASSLGTSTFGGYTF,TGTGCCAGCAGCTTAGGAACCTCGACCTTTGGGGGCTACACCTTC
once,TRBV25-1,TRBD1,TRBJ2-7,CASSDDVRGNEQYF,TGTGCCAGCAGTGATGACGTCAGGGGGAACGAGCAGTACTTC
NA,TRBV14,NA,TRBJ2-7,CASSQELGRPYEQYF,TGTGCCAGCAGCCAAGAACTTGGACGCCCCTACGAGCAGTACTTC
NA,TRBV19,NA,TRBJ2-1,CASSPQRAGGYNEQFF,TGTGCCAGTAGTCCTCAGCGAGCGGGCGGATACAATGAGCAGTTCTTC
few,TRBV5-4,NA,TRBJ2-7,CASSLGQGFDEQYF,TGTGCCAGCAGCTTGGGACAAGGTTTTGACGAGCAGTACTTC
NA,TRBV3-1/TRBV3-2,TRBD1,TRBJ2-3,CASSQRTGLGADTQYF,TGTGCCAGCAGCCAACGGACAGGGTTAGGCGCAGATACGCAGTATTTT
NA,TRBV5-4,NA,TRBJ1-4,CASSLSRGIDEKLFF,TGTGCCAGCAGCTTAAGTCGGGGAATCGATGAAAAACTGTTTTTT
NA,TRBV30,NA,TRBJ1-1,CAWSSGVNTEAFF,TGTGCCTGGAGTTCAGGGGTGAACACTGAAGCTTTCTTT
NA,TRBV6-5,NA,TRBJ2-5,CASSSTGTVQETQYF,TGTGCCAGCAGTTCAACTGGGACGGTCCAAGAGACCCAGTACTTC
NA,TRBV4-1,NA,TRBJ1-2,CASSQEWVPDSYGYTF,TGCGCCAGCAGCCAAGAATGGGTCCCGGACAGCTATGGCTACACCTTC
NA,TRBV7-2,NA,TRBJ1-5,CASSLAGYSHQPQHF,TGTGCCAGCAGCTTAGCAGGGTATAGTCATCAGCCCCAGCATTTT
NA,TRBV12-5,NA,TRBJ1-1,CASGLSHGTQAFF,TGTGCTAGTGGTTTGTCCCATGGCACACAAGCTTTCTTT
NA,TRBV11-3,NA,TRBJ2-1,CASSLDQVNEQFF,TGTGCCAGCAGCTTAGATCAGGTAAATGAGCAGTTCTTC
once,TRBV19,NA,TRBJ2-7,CASTPFWRATTEQYF,TGTGCCAGTACCCCCTTCTGGAGGGCCACCACCGAGCAGTACTTC
NA,TRBV7-9,NA,TRBJ1-1,CASSPSWVDEAFF,TGTGCCAGCAGCCCCTCGTGGGTAGATGAAGCTTTCTTT
NA,TRBV30,TRBD2,TRBJ2-1,CAWAGASGGPSSYNEQFF,TGTGCCTGGGCTGGGGCTAGCGGGGGGCCCTCATCCTACAATGAGCAGTTCTTC
once,TRBV7-9,TRBD1,TRBJ1-2,CASSLSGQGHYGYTF,TGTGCCAGCAGCTTAAGTGGACAGGGACATTATGGCTACACCTTC
few,TRBV24-1,NA,TRBJ2-5,CATSVGFRETQYF,TGTGCCACCAGTGTGGGGTTCAGGGAGACCCAGTACTTC
NA,TRBV18,TRBD2,TRBJ2-1,CASSPRGGSSYNEQFF,TGTGCCAGCTCACCTCGGGGGGGCAGCTCCTACAATGAGCAGTTCTTC
NA,TRBV7-9,NA,TRBJ2-7,CASSLSRDSSYEQYF,TGTGCCAGCAGCTTAAGCCGGGATAGCTCCTACGAGCAGTACTTC
NA,TRBV4-1,NA,TRBJ2-2,CASSQDGGRGELFF,TGCGCCAGCAGCCAAGACGGGGGTCGGGGGGAGCTGTTTTTT
NA,TRBV27,TRBD1,TRBJ1-2,CASSLDRGVIYGYTF,TGTGCCAGCAGTCTCGACAGGGGTGTTATCTATGGCTACACCTTC
NA,TRBV12-3/TRBV12-4,NA,TRBJ1-1,CASSGGGDEAFF,TGTGCCAGCAGTGGAGGGGGTGATGAAGCTTTCTTT
NA,TRBV18,TRBD1,TRBJ1-6,CASSSGTGGENSPLHF,TGTGCCAGCTCATCCGGGACAGGGGGTGAAAATTCACCCCTCCACTTT
NA,TRBV28,TRBD1,TRBJ1-1,CASSTGVNTEAFF,TGTGCCAGCAGTACAGGGGTGAACACTGAAGCTTTCTTT
NA,TRBV7-9,NA,TRBJ1-1,CASSLQGNTEAFF,TGTGCCAGCAGCCTACAGGGGAACACTGAAGCTTTCTTT
NA,TRBV5-4,TRBD2,TRBJ2-3,CASSPGLAGVTDTQYF,TGTGCCAGCAGCCCGGGACTAGCGGGGGTTACAGATACGCAGTATTTT
NA,TRBV28,NA,TRBJ1-2,CASSFPRITQVDGYTF,TGTGCCAGCAGTTTCCCCCGCATTACGCAGGTAGATGGCTACACCTTC
NA,TRBV28,NA,TRBJ1-4,CASCRHFPNEKLFF,TGTGCCAGCTGTCGCCACTTTCCTAATGAAAAACTGTTTTTT
NA,TRBV11-2,NA,TRBJ2-2,CASILLRGGTGELFF,TGTGCCAGCATACTCCTGAGGGGGGGAACCGGGGAGCTGTTTTTT
NA,TRBV10-3,NA,TRBJ1-4,CAIRGTGEDEKLFF,TGTGCCATCAGAGGGACGGGTGAAGATGAAAAACTGTTTTTT